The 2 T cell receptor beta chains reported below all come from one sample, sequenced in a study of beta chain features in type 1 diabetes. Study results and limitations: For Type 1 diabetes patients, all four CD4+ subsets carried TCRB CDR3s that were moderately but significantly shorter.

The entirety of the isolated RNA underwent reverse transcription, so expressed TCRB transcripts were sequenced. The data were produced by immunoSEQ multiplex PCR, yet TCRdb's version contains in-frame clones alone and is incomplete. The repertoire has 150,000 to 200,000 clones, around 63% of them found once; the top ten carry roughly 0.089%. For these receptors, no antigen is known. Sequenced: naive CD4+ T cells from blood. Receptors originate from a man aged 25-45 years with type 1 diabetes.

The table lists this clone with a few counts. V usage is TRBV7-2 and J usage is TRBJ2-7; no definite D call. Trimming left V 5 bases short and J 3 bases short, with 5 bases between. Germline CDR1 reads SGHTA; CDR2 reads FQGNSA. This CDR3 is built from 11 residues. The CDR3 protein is CASSAHYEQYF. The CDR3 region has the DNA TGTGCCAGCAGCGCGCACTACGAGCAGTACTTC.

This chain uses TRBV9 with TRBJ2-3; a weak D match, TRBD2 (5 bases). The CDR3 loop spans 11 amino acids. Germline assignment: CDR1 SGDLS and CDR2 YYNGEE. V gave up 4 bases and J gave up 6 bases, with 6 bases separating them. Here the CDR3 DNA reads TGTGCCAGCAGCAGGGAGGATACGCAGTATTTT. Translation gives CASSREDTQYF.